This TCR beta chain was identified in a study of T-cell reconstitution after alpha-beta-depleted transplantation in children. Study-wide results and limits: T-cell numbers and diversity one year post-transplant derived largely from freshly generated T cells. Reportedly, roughly two months post-transplant, alpha-beta T cells arose from several hundred expanded graft clones. The high TCRbeta diversity at day 60 in some patients came from surviving recipient T cells and thymic progenitors.

This clonotype has more than one count but fewer than ten. No antigen is known for it. The library targeted TCRbeta and was prepared with unique molecular identifiers. TCRdb analysed the PCR reads with MiXCR anew, one entry per CDR3 protein. The data contain more than 400,000 distinct CDR3 sequences, about an eighth of them singletons. V lost 5 bases, J lost 6 bases, and 14 bases lay in between. The CDR3 extends over 13 amino acids. The germline V gene has CDR1 DFQATT and CDR2 SNEGSKA (reference sequence). The sequences come from PBMCs, mostly from graft donor cells, collected 180 days after TCRalphabeta/CD19-depleted stem cell transplant. The receptor was isolated from a female patient aged 2-9 years who had a stem cell transplant for aplastic anemia, so the T cells may come from the graft donor. V and J are TRBV20-1 and TRBJ2-1; D may be TRBD1 (6 bases). For the CDR3, the DNA is TGCAGTGCTGCCAGGGGTCGTAGCAATGAGCAGTTCTTC. This codes for CSAARGRSNEQFF.